The T cell receptor (beta chain) described here comes from a study of T cells of healthy individuals. With 5 bases clipped from V and 10 bases from J, the junction kept 13 bases outside the gene matches. CDR3 length: 15 amino acids. The germline V gene has CDR1 SGHTA and CDR2 FQGNSA. TCRdb reprocessed the 5' RACE reads via MiXCR and lists one record per CDR3 protein. The repertoire consists of about 53,000 distinct CDR3 sequences, with about 15% occurring once and the leading ten covering around 15%. This chain uses TRBV7-2 with TRBJ2-3; 9 nucleotides align to TRBD2. This clonotype was sampled from a human donor in good health. CDR3 bases: TGTGCCAGCAGCCCGACGGCGGCTAGCGGGGTCCCGCAGTATTTT. The encoded protein is CASSPTAASGVPQYF.